Below, 25 T cell receptor beta chains from the same sample are listed, as sequenced in a study of blood T cell repertoires in COVID-19 (dated by TCRdb to 2020 to 2021). The library was prepared using the immunoSEQ multiplex PCR assay. TCRdb took over this immuneACCESS table, retaining in-frame rearrangements with V and J assigned. Such tables are incomplete; in checked studies, under half of the missing clones stem from an unresolved V gene, and the remainder is unexplained. A total of some 190,000 clones appear in this sample, 80% to 85% of them only once. The top ten clonotypes cover about a fifth of the sample. Sample: peripheral blood. These TCRs come from a human donor in a cohort sampled during active COVID-19.

V gene TRBV28 combines with J gene TRBJ2-3, with TRBD2 matching over 7 bases. J lost 2 bases, V lost 1 base, and 6 bases had no gene match. The CDR3 consists of 16 residues. Germline values: CDR1 MDHEN, CDR2 SYDVKM. CDR3 coding DNA: TGTGCCAGCAGTTTATTGGCTAGCGGATACACAGATACGCAGTATTTT. It encodes CASSLLASGYTDTQYF.

The chain employs TRBV6-4 and TRBJ2-3, with 8 bases lining up with TRBD1. CDR1 is MRHNA, CDR2 SNTAGT, per germline. V lost 4 bases to trimming and J lost 0 bases; unmatched junction nucleotides: 3. CDR3 length: 15 residues. CDR3 in DNA: TGTGCCAGCAGTGCGACAGGGGCTAGCACAGATACGCAGTATTTT. It specifies CASSATGASTDTQYF.

The V gene is TRBV15, the J gene TRBJ2-7; 8 bases map to TRBD1. The V segment lost 6 bases and the J segment 3 bases; nucleotides outside the gene matches: 4. This CDR3 contains 13 residues. Germline V gene sequence: CDR1 LNHNV, CDR2 YYDKDF (reference sequence). In DNA form, the CDR3 reads TGTGCCACCAGGCACAGGGGGGACTACGAGCAGTACGTC. This codes for CATRHRGDYEQYV.

The chain links TRBV6-6 to TRBJ1-6; a possible D gene is TRBD1 (5 bases). Between the trimmed V and J ends, which lost 6 bases and 1 base, there was a span of 13 bases. Per the germline V gene, CDR1 is MNHNY and CDR2 is SVGAGI (reference sequence). The CDR3 has 16 amino acids. CDR3 sequence: CASRSLGLSYNSPLHF. For the CDR3, the DNA is TGTGCCAGCAGATCATTGGGACTGTCCTATAATTCACCCCTCCACTTT.

This clone has only one observation. The J gene is TRBJ1-1, the V gene TRBV7-8; 7 bases fit TRBD1. This CDR3 is built from 15 residues. Germline V CDR1 and CDR2: SGHVS, FQNEAQ. V was clipped by 5 bases and J by 6 bases; unmatched bases: 12. Here the CDR3 DNA reads TGTGCCAGCAGCAGGGACAGAGCGTACATCGCTGAAGCTTTCTTT. It translates to CASSRDRAYIAEAFF.

This chain joins TRBV6-6 and TRBJ1-2, with TRBD1 matching over 8 bases. The CDR3 length is 17 residues. V lost 5 bases, J lost 3 bases, and 14 bases stayed unmatched. Germline V gene data show CDR1 as MNHNY and CDR2 as SVGAGI (reference sequence). CDR3 DNA: TGTGCCAGCAGTCGCGATCTAACCTTCAGGGGGCACTATGGCTACACCTTC. It is translated as CASSRDLTFRGHYGYTF.

Only one count was recorded for this clone. The chain is built from TRBV19 and TRBJ1-5; TRBD1 is a possible D gene (6 bases). The CDR3 extends over 14 amino acids. V lost 7 bases, J lost 4 bases, and 14 bases lay in between. In germline, CDR1 is LNHDA, CDR2 SQIVND (reference sequence). As DNA, the CDR3 is TGTGCCAGTATGGACAGATTTGGGAATCAGCCCCAGCATTTT. It codes for CASMDRFGNQPQHF.

The chain employs TRBV30 and TRBJ2-1, with TRBD2 identical over 7 bases. The CDR3 has 14 amino acids. The ends lost 1 base at V and 5 bases at J; junction bases unmatched: 5. Germline V gene data show CDR1 as GTSNPN and CDR2 as SVGIG (reference sequence). DNA of the CDR3: TGTGCCTGGAGTGATGCTAGCGGTGACAATGAGCAGTTCTTC. Encoded protein: CAWSDASGDNEQFF. Supplemented by reference TRBV30 and TRBJ2-1, the full variable domain reads SQTIHQWPATLVQPVGSPLSLECTVEGTSNPNLYWYRQAAGRGLQLLFYSVGIGQISSEVPQNLSASRPQDRQFILSSKKLLLSDSGFYLCAWSDASGDNEQFFGPGTRLTVL.

This chain links TRBV19 with TRBJ2-3; D might be TRBD2 (6 bases). The CDR3 consists of 14 residues. Germline-derived CDR1 and CDR2 are LNHDA and SQIVND (reference sequence). The V end lost 5 bases, the J end lost 1 base, and 10 bases lay between the germline ends. CDR3 region: CASSGGYRTDTQYF. CDR3 nucleotides: TGTGCCAGTAGTGGGGGGTACCGCACAGATACGCAGTATTTT.

The rearrangement joins TRBV9 to TRBJ1-1; no firm D call. V was pared by 8 bases and J by 0 bases, with 11 bases between. This CDR3 region has 13 residues. Germline V gives CDR1 SGDLS, CDR2 YYNGEE. Written as DNA, the CDR3 is TGTGCCAGTCAAAGAGCACTGAACACTGAAGCTTTCTTT. Protein: CASQRALNTEAFF.

The V and J genes are TRBV2 and TRBJ1-2, with 7 bases identical to TRBD1. This CDR3 is 12 amino acids long. Germline loops: CDR1 SNHLY, CDR2 FYNNEI. Losses at the gene ends were 9 bases for V and 8 bases for J; bases not matched to a gene: 9. CDR3 DNA: TGTGCCAGGATTCGACAGGGACGAGGCTACACCTTC. Translated, it gives CARIRQGRGYTF.

This clone was found a few times. This chain links TRBV24-1 with TRBJ2-7; 8 bases fit TRBD1. CDR1 is KGHDR, CDR2 SFDVKD, per germline. The CDR3 is made up of 16 amino acids. V was clipped by 2 bases and J by 1 base; unmatched bases: 6. CDR3 bases: TGTGCCACCAGTGATTCTCCTCGGACAGGGTCCTACGAGCAGTACTTC. Amino acids: CATSDSPRTGSYEQYF.

The chain employs TRBV10-1 and TRBJ1-2, with D perhaps matching TRBD1 (6 bases). Trimming cost V 6 bases and J 7 bases, with 18 bases left between them. There are 14 residues in the CDR3. CDR1 is WNHNN, CDR2 SYGVQD, per germline (reference sequence). CDR3 nucleotides: TGCGCCAGCAGAGACAGGCACCTATTTAGTGGCTACACCTTC. Translating gives CASRDRHLFSGYTF.

As regards this clone: This CDR3 is also generated by other DNA sequences in the sample. V is TRBV5-6 and J is TRBJ1-2; D possibly corresponds to TRBD1 (5 bases). CDR1 and CDR2 (germline): SGHDT, YYEEEE. CDR3 length: 12 residues. Trimming took 1 base from V and 5 from J, leaving 6 bases between them. The DNA for the CDR3 is TGTGCCAGCAGCTTGTCAGGGTATGGCTACACCTTC. As protein: CASSLSGYGYTF.

V is TRBV5-4 and J is TRBJ2-1; a possible D gene is TRBD2 (6 bases). This CDR3 is built from 16 residues. Trimming left V 5 bases short and J 9 bases short, with 24 bases between. Germline assignment: CDR1 SGHNT and CDR2 YYREEE (reference sequence). The CDR3 DNA is TGTGCCAGCAGATCCGGGACGAACGTGGAGGGGCCTGAGCAGTTCTTC. Amino acids: CASRSGTNVEGPEQFF. Using reference TRBV5-4 and TRBJ2-1 for the parts outside the CDR3, the full variable domain is ETGVTQSPTHLIKTRGQQVTLRCSSQSGHNTVSWYQQALGQGPQFIFQYYREEENGRGNFPPRFSGLQFPNYSSELNVNALELDDSALYLCASRSGTNVEGPEQFFGPGTRLTVL.

V is TRBV29-1 and J is TRBJ2-1; D gene uncertain. The V end lost 4 bases, the J end lost 6 bases, and 7 bases lay between the germline ends. This CDR3 region has 11 residues. CDR1 is SQVTM, CDR2 ANQGSEA, per germline. The CDR3 region is CSVAVSNEQFF. CDR3 nucleotides: TGCAGCGTTGCGGTCTCCAATGAGCAGTTCTTC.

The J gene is TRBJ1-3, the V gene TRBV13, with 7 bases aligning to TRBD1. The germline CDR1 and CDR2 sequences are PRHDT and FYEKMQ (reference sequence). The V segment lost 6 bases and the J segment 1 base; nucleotides outside the gene matches: 6. The CDR3 runs to 15 residues. The CDR3 reads CASRPGTESGNTIYF. In DNA, the CDR3 is TGTGCCAGCAGACCAGGGACAGAATCTGGAAACACCATATATTTT.

This clone has only a few counts. This chain uses TRBV3-1 (or the pseudogene TRBV3-2) with TRBJ2-4; weak D call: TRBD1 (6 bases). Trimming took off 1 base at V and 11 bases at J, with 15 bases between the two ends. The CDR3 loop spans 14 amino acids. The germline V gene has CDR1 LGHDT and CDR2 YNNKEL (reference sequence). CDR3 sequence: CASSQGGRLSVQYF. CDR3 DNA: TGTGCCAGCAGCCAAGGGGGGCGCCTTAGTGTTCAGTACTTC.

The chain links TRBV7-8 to TRBJ2-5; TRBD2 agrees at 7 bases. With V trimmed by 10 bases and J by 5 bases, 19 bases remained unmatched. The CDR3 contains 16 residues. Germline V gene data show CDR1 as SGHVS and CDR2 as FQNEAQ. In nucleotides, the CDR3 is TGTGCCAACCGGCGGATCGGAACTACTAGCGACGAGACCCAGTACTTC. It specifies CANRRIGTTSDETQYF.

V and J are TRBV5-1 and TRBJ2-1; 7 nucleotides align to TRBD1. Germline V gene lookup returns CDR1 SGHRS and CDR2 YFSETQ. V was pared by 4 bases and J by 0 bases, with 4 bases of the junction left unmatched. This CDR3 is built from 15 residues. CDR3 region: CASSTGTVSYNEQFF. CDR3 in DNA: TGCGCCAGCAGCACCGGGACAGTCTCCTACAATGAGCAGTTCTTC.

The gene calls are TRBV5-4 and TRBJ2-5; 8 bases are shared with TRBD2. CDR1 is SGHNT and CDR2 is YYREEE in the germline V gene (reference sequence). Trimming removed 5 bases from V and 5 bases from J; junction bases left unmatched: 8. This CDR3 contains 14 residues. CDR3: CASSSGTREETQYF. In DNA form, the CDR3 reads TGTGCCAGCAGTTCGGGGACTAGAGAGGAGACCCAGTACTTC.

The rearrangement uses TRBV3-1 (or the pseudogene TRBV3-2) and TRBJ2-2, with 9 bases that match TRBD2. Germline V gene sequence: CDR1 LGHDT, CDR2 YNNKEL (reference sequence). V dropped 2 bases and J dropped 4; count of bases not matched to a gene: 2. This CDR3 comprises 15 residues. The CDR3 nucleotides read TGTGCCAGCAGCCAACGACTAGCGGTCACCGGGGAGCTGTTTTTT. It is translated as CASSQRLAVTGELFF.

This chain uses TRBV19 with TRBJ1-2, with D possibly being TRBD1 (6 bases). This CDR3 is built from 13 residues. Germline loops: CDR1 LNHDA, CDR2 SQIVND (reference sequence). Trimming cost V 10 bases and J 8 bases, with 20 bases left between them. CDR3: CATGMRQVYGYTF. The CDR3 DNA sequence: TGTGCCACTGGAATGCGACAGGTGTACGGCTACACCTTC.

This clone came up once. This chain links TRBV7-2 with TRBJ1-4; weak D call: TRBD1 (5 bases). The CDR3 contains 14 residues. Germline V lookup: CDR1 SGHTA, CDR2 FQGNSA. With 1 base removed from V and 4 bases from J, the gap between germline ends came to 7 bases. In DNA, the CDR3 is TGTGCCAGCAGCTTAGGGGGCGGTAATGAAAAACTGTTTTTT. This translates into CASSLGGGNEKLFF. Full variable domain (outside the CDR3, taken from reference TRBV7-2 and TRBJ1-4): GAGVSQSPSNKVTEKGKDVELRCDPISGHTALYWYRQSLGQGLEFLIYFQGNSAPDKSGLPSDRFSAERTGGSVSTLTIQRTQQEDSAVYLCASSLGGGNEKLFFGSGTQLSVL.

This chain links TRBV9 with TRBJ2-2; D gene unclear. V lost 0 bases, J lost 7 bases, and 7 bases lay in between. Germline CDR1 and CDR2: SGDLS and YYNGEE. The CDR3 is 13 residues long. CDR3 bases: TGTGCCAGCAGCGTAGCTAATCTCGGGGAGCTGTTTTTT. Translating it yields CASSVANLGELFF. Supplemented by reference TRBV9 and TRBJ2-2, the full variable domain reads DSGVTQTPKHLITATGQRVTLRCSPRSGDLSVYWYQQSLDQGLQFLIQYYNGEERAKGNILERFSAQQFPDLHSELNLSSLELGDSALYFCASSVANLGELFFGEGSRLTVL.